The 14 T cell receptor beta chains reported below all come from one sample, sequenced in a study of T cell repertoires in cytomegalovirus infection. TCRdb re-analysed the reads in MiXCR, keeping a single row per CDR3 protein. The sample has 45,000 to 55,000 distinct CDR3 sequences, roughly 20% seen once; the top ten hold 70% to 90%. For these TCRs, the target antigens are not known. This sample comprised CD8+ T cells from cultured PBMCs, obtained from culture after CMV antigen stimulation. The source of these receptors is a human donor in good health (CMV status not recorded). Some clones in this sample may be carry-over from other donors' samples.

This clonotype occurred a few times. This chain uses TRBV7-6 with TRBJ2-7; 8 positions agree with TRBD1. Germline CDR1 and CDR2: SGHVS and FNYEAQ. There are 17 residues in the CDR3. The ends lost 0 bases at V and 3 bases at J; junction bases unmatched: 10. The CDR3 nucleotides are TGTGCCAGCAGCTTAGCACCTTTTACGACAGGGGACTACGAGCAGTACTTC. The encoded protein is CASSLAPFTTGDYEQYF.

This clonotype was detected only a few times. The chain combines TRBV19 with TRBJ1-2, with D unresolved. The CDR3 totals 16 residues. Trimming removed 7 bases at V and 6 bases at J, with 24 bases between. Germline V CDR1 and CDR2: LNHDA, SQIVND (reference sequence). The CDR3 DNA is TGTGCCAGTAATTATGGTCTCGGAGATTGGAAGGATGGCTACACCTTC. Encoded protein: CASNYGLGDWKDGYTF.

The V gene is TRBV7-2, the J gene TRBJ2-7, with unresolved D. Trimming shortened V by 0 bases and J by 0 bases, and 6 bases separated the two germline ends. The CDR3 is 14 amino acids. The germline V gene encodes CDR1 SGHTA and CDR2 FQGNSA. CDR3 DNA sequence: TGTGCCAGCAGCTTAGCCGACGGCTCCTACGAGCAGTACTTC. This sequence encodes CASSLADGSYEQYF.

The CDR3 spells CATSGARGGLQETQYF. CDR3 in DNA: TGTGCCACCAGCGGAGCCCGAGGGGGACTACAAGAGACCCAGTACTTC. The chain joins TRBV15 to TRBJ2-5; tentatively, D is TRBD2 (7 bases). CDR1 and CDR2 from the germline V gene are LNHNV and YYDKDF (reference sequence). V gave up 5 bases and J gave up 2 bases, with 18 bases separating them. The CDR3 is made up of 16 amino acids.

There are a few counts of this clonotype. CDR3 in DNA: TGTGCCAGTAGTCCACGGACAGGGAGAGAGACCCAGTACTTC. Its translation: CASSPRTGRETQYF. The rearrangement uses TRBV19 and TRBJ2-5, with 8 bases lining up with TRBD1. J lost 4 bases, V lost 5 bases, and 6 bases had no gene match. The CDR3 covers 14 residues. Germline V lookup: CDR1 LNHDA, CDR2 SQIVND (reference sequence).

This clonotype appeared a few times. The chain has TRBV19 and TRBJ1-5; possible D gene TRBD1, 5 bases. The germline V and J ends were trimmed by 4 bases and 6 bases, with 19 bases remaining between them. CDR1 and CDR2 (germline): LNHDA, SQIVND (reference sequence). The CDR3 sequence is 16 residues long. As DNA, the CDR3 is TGTGCCAGTAGTAGGGGGGACCCTTTTCAAGGTCAGCCCCAGCATTTT. Its protein product is CASSRGDPFQGQPQHF.

The gene calls are TRBV6-2 or TRBV6-3 and TRBJ2-1, with D hard to call. V lost 6 bases, J lost 10 bases, and 16 bases lay in between. This CDR3 is 13 amino acids long. Germline V gene lookup returns CDR1 MNHEY and CDR2 SVGEGT. The CDR3 DNA follows: TGTGCCAGCAGCCCATATCTAGGAATGGAGCAGTTCTTC. Protein product: CASSPYLGMEQFF.

This chain joins TRBV6-2 or TRBV6-3 and TRBJ2-1; a possible D gene is TRBD2 (5 bases). Germline V lookup: CDR1 MNHEY, CDR2 SVGEGT. The CDR3 loop spans 17 amino acids. Trimming shortened V by 2 bases and J by 3 bases, and 17 bases separated the two germline ends. The CDR3 region is CASSYRRVTPLYNEQFF. CDR3 coding DNA: TGTGCCAGCAGTTACCGGCGGGTGACCCCCCTCTACAATGAGCAGTTCTTC.

With regard to this clonotype: An end of the junction differs from the germline gene, which may be a read error. This chain joins TRBV7-9 and TRBJ1-3; TRBD1 might be the D (6 bases). CDR3 size: 18 residues. Germline values: CDR1 SEHNR, CDR2 FQNEAQ (reference sequence). Here the CDR3 reads CASSLVGTSIDPGNTIYF. In DNA, the CDR3 is TGTGCCAGCAGCTTAGTAGGGACATCGATAGACCCTGGGAACACCATATATTTT.

This clonotype was recorded at least ten times. The chain links TRBV20-1 to TRBJ2-2, with 7 bases aligning to TRBD1. The germline V gene has CDR1 DFQATT and CDR2 SNEGSKA (reference sequence). This CDR3 comprises 16 residues. Losses at the gene ends were 0 bases for V and 4 bases for J; bases not matched to a gene: 8. CDR3 amino acids: CSARDQGGRSTGELFF. As DNA, the CDR3 is TGCAGTGCTAGAGATCAAGGGGGCCGTAGCACCGGGGAGCTGTTTTTT.

The genes are TRBV2 and TRBJ1-5; D call uncertain. The germline V gene encodes CDR1 SNHLY and CDR2 FYNNEI. This CDR3 region has 14 residues. V was trimmed by 4 bases and J by 7 bases, leaving 14 bases between them. The CDR3 DNA sequence: TGTGCCAGCAGTGTTAGGATAGGGAACCAGCCCCAGCATTTT. It encodes CASSVRIGNQPQHF.

The rearrangement links TRBV29-1 to TRBJ2-3; D remains ambiguous. V was clipped by 7 bases and J by 3 bases, with 14 bases between them. The germline V gene has CDR1 SQVTM and CDR2 ANQGSEA. This CDR3 has 13 amino acids. CDR3 in DNA: TGCAGCGCCCACCCCGGCGGTACAGATACGCAGTATTTT. Amino acid sequence: CSAHPGGTDTQYF.

V and J are TRBV7-6 and TRBJ2-1, with D possibly being TRBD1 or TRBD2 (7 bases each). V lost 4 bases to trimming and J lost 10 bases, with 17 bases between them. Germline CDR1 reads SGHVS; CDR2 reads FNYEAQ. The CDR3 is 14 residues long. The CDR3 region is CASSSGGLGGEQFF. DNA of the CDR3: TGTGCCAGCAGCTCGGGAGGACTAGGGGGCGAGCAGTTCTTC.

The rearrangement joins TRBV5-4 to TRBJ1-5; D unclear. Germline V lookup: CDR1 SGHNT, CDR2 YYREEE (reference sequence). V was pared by 1 base and J by 3 bases, with 8 bases between. The CDR3 extends over 14 amino acids. CDR3 protein: CASSLKGANQPQHF. CDR3 sequence (DNA): TGTGCCAGCAGCTTGAAGGGAGCCAATCAGCCCCAGCATTTT.